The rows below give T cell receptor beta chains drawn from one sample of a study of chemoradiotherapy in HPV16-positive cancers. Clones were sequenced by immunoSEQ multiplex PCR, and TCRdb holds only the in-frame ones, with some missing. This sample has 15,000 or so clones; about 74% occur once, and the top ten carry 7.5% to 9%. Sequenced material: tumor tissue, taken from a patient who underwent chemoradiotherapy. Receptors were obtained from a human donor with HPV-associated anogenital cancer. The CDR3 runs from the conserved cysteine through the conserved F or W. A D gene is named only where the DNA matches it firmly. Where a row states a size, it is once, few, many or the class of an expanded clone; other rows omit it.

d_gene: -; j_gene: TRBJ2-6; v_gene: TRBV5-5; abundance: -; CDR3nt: TGTGCCAGCAGCCTCGCAGTCTCTGGGGCCAACGTCCTGACTTTC; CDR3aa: CASSLAVSGANVLTF
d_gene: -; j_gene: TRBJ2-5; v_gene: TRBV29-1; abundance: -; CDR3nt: TGCAGTTCTGGGAACGACAAGCAAGAGACCCAGTACTTC; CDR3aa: CSSGNDKQETQYF
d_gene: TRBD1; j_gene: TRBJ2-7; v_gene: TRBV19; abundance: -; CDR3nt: TGTGCCAGTAGTCACCGGGACAGGGGTCTCGAGCAGTACTTC; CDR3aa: CASSHRDRGLEQYF
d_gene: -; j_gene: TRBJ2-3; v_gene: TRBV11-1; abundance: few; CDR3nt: TGTGCCAGCAGCTTAGCGGGTAGCCCAGATACGCAGTATTTT; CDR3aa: CASSLAGSPDTQYF
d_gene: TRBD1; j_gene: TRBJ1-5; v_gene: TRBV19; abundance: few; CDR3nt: TGTGCCAGTAGTACGCCCTATTACCTGGACAGGGAAGGTCAGCCCCAGCATTTT; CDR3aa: CASSTPYYLDREGQPQHF
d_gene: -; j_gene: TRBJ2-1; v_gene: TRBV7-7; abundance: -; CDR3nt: TGTGCTAGCAGCCGCGGGGGCTTCTACAATGAGCAGTTCTTC; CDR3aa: CASSRGGFYNEQFF
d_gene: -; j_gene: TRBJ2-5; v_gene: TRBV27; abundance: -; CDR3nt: TGTGCCAGCAGTTTCACAGGGTTGGAGACCCAGTACTTC; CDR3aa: CASSFTGLETQYF
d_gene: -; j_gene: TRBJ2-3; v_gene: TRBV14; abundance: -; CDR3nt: TGTGCCAGCAGTCTAGCTGGAAGCTATACGCAGTATTTT; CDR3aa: CASSLAGSYTQYF
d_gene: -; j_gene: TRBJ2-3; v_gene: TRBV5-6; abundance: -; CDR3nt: TGTGCCAGCAGCCCAACTACAGATACGCAGTATTTT; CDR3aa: CASSPTTDTQYF
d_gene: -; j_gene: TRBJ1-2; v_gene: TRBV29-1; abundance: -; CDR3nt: TGCAGCGCCTCCTGGCAGGGTGATAACTATGGCTACACCTTC; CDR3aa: CSASWQGDNYGYTF
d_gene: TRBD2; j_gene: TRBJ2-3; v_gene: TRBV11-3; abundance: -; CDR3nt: TGTGCCAGCAGCTTAAGTCTAGCGGGCACAGATACGCAGTATTTT; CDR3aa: CASSLSLAGTDTQYF
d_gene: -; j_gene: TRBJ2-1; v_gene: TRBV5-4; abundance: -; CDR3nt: TGTGCCAGCAGCTCGGAGGCCAGCTCCTACAATGAGCAGTTCTTC; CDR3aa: CASSSEASSYNEQFF
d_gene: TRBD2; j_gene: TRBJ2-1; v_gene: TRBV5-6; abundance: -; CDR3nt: TGTGCCAGCAGCTTGGCCAAACTAGCGGGATCCTACAATGAGCAGTTCTTC; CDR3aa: CASSLAKLAGSYNEQFF
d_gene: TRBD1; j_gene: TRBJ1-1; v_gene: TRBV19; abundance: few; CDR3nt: TGTGCCAGTAGAGTGGGGATCATGGGACAGGGATGGGCTGAAGCTTTCTTT; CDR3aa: CASRVGIMGQGWAEAFF
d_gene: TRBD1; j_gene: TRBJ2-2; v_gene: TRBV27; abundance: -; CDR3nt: TGTGCCAGCAGTTCCGGACAGGGGGGTTTGGCCGGGGAGCTGTTTTTT; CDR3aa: CASSSGQGGLAGELFF
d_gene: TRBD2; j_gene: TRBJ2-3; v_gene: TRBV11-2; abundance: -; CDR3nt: TGTGCCAGCAGCTTAGGGGGGACTAGCGGGGGGGCCAGGGATACGCAGTATTTT; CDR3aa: CASSLGGTSGGARDTQYF
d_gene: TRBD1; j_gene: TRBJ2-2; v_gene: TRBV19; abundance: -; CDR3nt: TGTGCCAGTAGGCCCGGGACAGGGGCGCCAACCGGGGAGCTGTTTTTT; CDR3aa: CASRPGTGAPTGELFF
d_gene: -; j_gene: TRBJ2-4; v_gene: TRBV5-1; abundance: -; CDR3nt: TGCGCCAGCAGCACCAAGGGGATGTACCCGACAGCCAAAAACATTCAGTACTTC; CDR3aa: CASSTKGMYPTAKNIQYF
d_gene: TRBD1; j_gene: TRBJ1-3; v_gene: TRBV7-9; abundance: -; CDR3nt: TGTGCCAGCAGCACCCGGACAGGCTCCTCTGGAAACACCATATATTTT; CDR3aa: CASSTRTGSSGNTIYF
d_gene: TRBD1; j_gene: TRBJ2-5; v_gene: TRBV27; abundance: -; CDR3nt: TGTGCCAGCAGCTACAGGGGCTGGGGCCAAGAGACCCAGTACTTC; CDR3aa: CASSYRGWGQETQYF
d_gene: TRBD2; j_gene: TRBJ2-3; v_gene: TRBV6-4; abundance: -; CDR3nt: TGTGCCAGCAGTCAGCGGGGGGATACAGATACGCAGTATTTT; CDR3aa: CASSQRGDTDTQYF
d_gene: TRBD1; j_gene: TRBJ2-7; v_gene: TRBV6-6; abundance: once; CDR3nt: TGTGCCAGCAGTTACTCGCAGGGGGCTTCCTCCTACGAGCAGTACTTC; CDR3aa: CASSYSQGASSYEQYF
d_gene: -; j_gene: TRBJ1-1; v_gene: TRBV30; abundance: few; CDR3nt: TGTGCCTGGAGTGGGAGGGGAGAAGCTTTCTTT; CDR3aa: CAWSGRGEAFF
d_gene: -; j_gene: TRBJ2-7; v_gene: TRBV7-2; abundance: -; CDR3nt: TGTGCCAGCAGAACCAGAGTTCCCCCCACCGGGAGCTACGAGCAGTACTTC; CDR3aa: CASRTRVPPTGSYEQYF
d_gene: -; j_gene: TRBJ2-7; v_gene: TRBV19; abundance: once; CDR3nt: TGTGCCAGTAGTATAAAGAGTGCAGGCTACGAGCAGTACTTC; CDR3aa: CASSIKSAGYEQYF
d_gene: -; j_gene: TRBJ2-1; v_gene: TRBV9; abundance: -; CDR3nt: TGTGCCAGCAGCGTAGAGTGGGATGCCTACAATGAGCAGTTCTTC; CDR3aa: CASSVEWDAYNEQFF
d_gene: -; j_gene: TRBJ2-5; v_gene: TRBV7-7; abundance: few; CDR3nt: TGTGCCACGGGCGGACAAGAAGAGACCCAGTACTTC; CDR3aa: CATGGQEETQYF